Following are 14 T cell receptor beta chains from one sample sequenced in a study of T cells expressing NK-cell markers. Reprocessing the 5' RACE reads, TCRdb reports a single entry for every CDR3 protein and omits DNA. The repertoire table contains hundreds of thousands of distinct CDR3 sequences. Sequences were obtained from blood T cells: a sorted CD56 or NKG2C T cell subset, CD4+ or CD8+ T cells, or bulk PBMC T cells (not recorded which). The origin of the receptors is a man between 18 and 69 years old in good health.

CDR3 loop: CSVQLPWTGELFF. V gene TRBV20-1 combines with J gene TRBJ2-2. The CDR3 is made up of 13 amino acids. Germline CDR1 is DFQATT and CDR2 is SNEGSKA (reference sequence).

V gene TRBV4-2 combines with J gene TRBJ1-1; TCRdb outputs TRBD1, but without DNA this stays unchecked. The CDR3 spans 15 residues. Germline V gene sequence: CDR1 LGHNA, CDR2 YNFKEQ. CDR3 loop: CASSPDLFGGTEAFF.

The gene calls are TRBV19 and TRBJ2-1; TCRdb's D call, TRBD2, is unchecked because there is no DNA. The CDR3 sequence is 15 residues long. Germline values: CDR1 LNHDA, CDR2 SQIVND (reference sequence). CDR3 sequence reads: CASNTPGLGRNEQFF.

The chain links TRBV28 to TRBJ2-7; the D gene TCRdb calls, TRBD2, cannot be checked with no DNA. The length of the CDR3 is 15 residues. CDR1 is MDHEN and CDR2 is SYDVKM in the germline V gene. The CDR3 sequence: CASRPRGGTRYEQYF.

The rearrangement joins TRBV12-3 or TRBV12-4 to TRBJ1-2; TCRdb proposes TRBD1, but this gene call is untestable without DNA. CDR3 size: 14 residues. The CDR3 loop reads CASSPEDRRAGYTF.

The CDR3 sequence is CASSFRGVEGDTQYF. The chain has TRBV5-1 and TRBJ2-3; there is no DNA to check the TCRdb D call of TRBD1. CDR1 and CDR2 (germline): SGHRS, YFSETQ. The CDR3 extends over 15 amino acids.

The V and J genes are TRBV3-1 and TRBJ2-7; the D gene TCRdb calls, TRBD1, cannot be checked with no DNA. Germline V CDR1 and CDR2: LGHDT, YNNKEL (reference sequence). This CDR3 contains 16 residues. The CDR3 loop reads CASSQRQGHRTYEQYF.

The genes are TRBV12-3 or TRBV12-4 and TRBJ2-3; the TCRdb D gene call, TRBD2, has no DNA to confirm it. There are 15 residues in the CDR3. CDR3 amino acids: CASSTTGTGSGTQYF.

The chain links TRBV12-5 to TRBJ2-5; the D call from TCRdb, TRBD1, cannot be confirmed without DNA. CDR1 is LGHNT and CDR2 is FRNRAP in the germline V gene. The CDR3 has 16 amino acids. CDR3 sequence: CASGSPGTGDDETQYF. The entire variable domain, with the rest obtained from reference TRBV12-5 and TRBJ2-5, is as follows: DARVTQTPRHKVTEMGQEVTMRCQPILGHNTVFWYRQTMMQGLELLAYFRNRAPLDDSGMPKDRFSAEMPDATLATLKIQPSEPRDSAVYFCASGSPGTGDDETQYFGPGTRLLVL.

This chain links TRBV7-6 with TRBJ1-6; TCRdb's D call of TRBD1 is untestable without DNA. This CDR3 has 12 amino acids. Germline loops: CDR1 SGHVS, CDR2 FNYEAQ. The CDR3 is CASSLSLGALHF.

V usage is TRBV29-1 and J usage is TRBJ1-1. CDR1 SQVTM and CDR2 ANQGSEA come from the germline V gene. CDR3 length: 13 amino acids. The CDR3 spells CSVEGQVARLAFF. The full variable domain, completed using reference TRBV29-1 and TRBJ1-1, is SAVISQKPSRDICQRGTSLTIQCQVDSQVTMMFWYRQQPGQSLTLIATANQGSEATYESGFVIDKFPISRPNLTFSTLTVSNMSPEDSSIYLCSVEGQVARLAFFGQGTRLTVV.

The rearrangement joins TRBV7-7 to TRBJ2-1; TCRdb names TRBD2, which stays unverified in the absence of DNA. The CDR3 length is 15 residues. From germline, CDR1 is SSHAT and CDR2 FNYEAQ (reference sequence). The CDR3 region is CASSLVLAGSNEQFF. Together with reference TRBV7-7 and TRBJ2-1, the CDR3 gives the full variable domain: GAGVSQSPRYKVTKRGQDVTLRCDPISSHATLYWYQQALGQGPEFLTYFNYEAQPDKSGLPSDRFSAERPEGSISTLTIQRTEQRDSAMYRCASSLVLAGSNEQFFGPGTRLTVL.

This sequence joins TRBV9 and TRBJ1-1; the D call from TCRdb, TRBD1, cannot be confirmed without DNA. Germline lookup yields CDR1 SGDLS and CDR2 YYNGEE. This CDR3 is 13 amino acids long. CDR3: CASSAGQRTEAFF.

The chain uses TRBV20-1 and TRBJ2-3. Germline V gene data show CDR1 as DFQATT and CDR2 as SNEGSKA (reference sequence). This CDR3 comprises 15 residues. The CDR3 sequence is CSARDRKRFTDTQYF.